This T cell receptor beta chain was obtained from a study of prognosis after radiotherapy for stage I lung cancer (TCRdb year 2021). In terms of the full investigation: Between early 2018 and 2019, around 20 patients with stage I NSCLC were enrolled in Nanjing, China. Oligometastatic NSCLC after surgical resection of the primary tumor was present in roughly five patients, while newly diagnosed primary stage I lung tumors were present in roughly 14. Every patient was deemed medically inoperable, approximately 11 because of comorbidities and 7 because they refused surgery. The cohort comprised 10 to 15 men and six or seven women with a median age of approximately 70 years, ranging from roughly 53 to 84 years. Tumor histology was squamous cell carcinoma in over 5 patients and adenocarcinoma in about a dozen. SBRT was delivered in 3 to 5 fractions with a biologically effective dose of at least 100 Gy, and image-guided IMRT or VMAT was used for delivery. In every patient, SBRT was given without any concurrent therapy. Four of the 19 patients developed distant metastases after SBRT, at a median of around seven months; the other 15 showed no significant progression. Peripheral blood TCR beta repertoires were profiled in stage I NSCLC patients before and after stereotactic body radiotherapy, and the study then linked these repertoires to distant failure. The study sequenced around 40 blood samples from some 19 patients, one before and one after SBRT per patient. Study-wide conclusions, independent of this receptor: Post-SBRT Shannon entropy and its change from baseline were lower in patients who developed distant metastases; baseline Shannon entropy was not associated with metastases. The study was limited by the small cohort and short follow-up, and independent validation of the study findings is required. Tumor specificity of expanded TCR clones was not determined. Unique TCR clone counts fell after SBRT (median about 10,000 before versus more than 6,500 after; Wilcoxon paired P=0.011). No adjustment for multiple comparisons was applied to any of the reported P values. TRBV and TRBJ usage frequencies reportedly differed by metastasis status, in two V genes at baseline and in ten or so V and two J genes after SBRT.

This clonotype was detected ten times or more. Its antigen specificity is not known. This could be a read error, since a much larger clone is one nucleotide away. All patients had node-negative disease on CT and PET/CT, and none had a history of other malignancies or prior chemotherapy or radiotherapy. At each of two time points, around 6.1 milliliters of peripheral venous blood were collected into EDTA tubes. Ficoll-Paque Plus density-gradient centrifugation was used to isolate PBMCs. Right after collection, samples were kept at -80 degrees C until analysis. Two rounds of multiplex PCR were used to amplify the TCR beta CDR3 region from genomic DNA. The first PCR round used primers specific to each TRBV and TRBJ gene, with sequences filed in Chinese patent CN105087789A. The second PCR round used universal primers. The Roche High Pure PCR Template Preparation Kit was used to extract genomic DNA from the frozen PBMCs. The libraries underwent paired-end sequencing with 151 bp reads on an Illumina HiSeq 3000. The authors' analysis ran thus. Raw reads lacking the multiplex PCR primer sequences were removed with CutAdapt. High-quality paired reads were merged into contigs with PEAR. By aligning each contig to reference sequences, MiXCR assigned the TRB V, D and J gene segments to that contig. CDR3 sequences were clustered by base quality and sequence similarity to remove sequencing errors. Shannon entropy normalized by the natural log of productive TCR sequence number was used as the measure of diversity. One minus Shannon entropy divided by the natural log of the number of unique clonotypes was used as the definition of clonality. Progression-free survival cut-offs for repertoire metrics were chosen using the Youden index of ROC curves, with analyses run in R 3.5.3. TCRdb reworked the public reads: Q25 trimming with fastp, MiXCR clone assembly, productive beta chains retained. Every distinct CDR3 protein forms one entry, paired with its most common genes and DNA. TCRdb's processing, not the study's, gives the V and J calls here. The sample profile shows roughly 12,000 distinct CDR3 sequences; about 35% of them were found once. Together, the top ten hold about 50% of the sample.

The CDR3, from cysteine to phenylalanine, totals 18 residues. Left in the record is the CDR3 DNA by itself, 54 bases read in frame from the first base. For CDR1 and CDR2, the germline V gene lists MNHNS and SASEGT. V is pruned by 4 bases and J by 3 bases, leaving 7 bases of the junction without a gene match. This specimen was PBMCs, taken before or after stereotactic body radiation therapy (not recorded which). The TCR sequence derives from a donor aged 50 or older with non-small cell lung cancer. The rearranged chain carries TRBV6-1 and TRBJ2-3; TRBD2 aligns with 16 central bases. In nucleotides, the sequence is TGTGCCAGCAGTGCGGGACTAGCGGGGGGGGCTAAGACAGATACGCAGTATTTT. This gives the protein CASSAGLAGGAKTDTQYF.